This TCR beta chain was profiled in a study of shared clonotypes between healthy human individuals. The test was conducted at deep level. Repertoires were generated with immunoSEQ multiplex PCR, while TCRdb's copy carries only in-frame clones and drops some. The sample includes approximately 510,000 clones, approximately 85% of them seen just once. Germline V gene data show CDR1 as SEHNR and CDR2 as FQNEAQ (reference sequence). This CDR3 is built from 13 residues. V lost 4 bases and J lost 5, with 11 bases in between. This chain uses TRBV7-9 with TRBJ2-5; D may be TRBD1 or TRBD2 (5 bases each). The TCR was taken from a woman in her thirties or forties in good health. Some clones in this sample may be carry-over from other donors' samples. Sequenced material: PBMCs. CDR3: CASSSQGRETQYF. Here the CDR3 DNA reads TGTGCCAGCAGCTCCCAGGGACGGGAGACCCAGTACTTC.